This T cell receptor beta chain was retrieved from a study of blood T cell repertoires in COVID-19. Study background: The cDNA or gDNA used as material had been derived from T cells, B-cell-depleted T cells, or PBMCs.

As handled by the study authors: Nucleated cell number was recorded as an estimate derived from reference gene primer amplification. Generated by immunoSEQ multiplex PCR, the TCRdb table keeps only in-frame clones and is missing some. The V and J calls and the clone size are those of that table, but D and trimming were determined from the DNA. This sample yields approximately 100,000 clones, of which just over 85% are seen a single time; approximately 2.6% belongs to the top ten. Everyone who took part was roughly 18 to 89 years old, and they came from 20 to 25 US areas. Participants reported their clinical history, and cohort assignment relied on those reports. Per germline, CDR1 MNHEY and CDR2 SVGEGT. The CDR3 spans 14 residues. Trimming removed 2 bases at V and 3 bases at J, with 10 bases between.

Sequencing was performed on PBMCs or T cells enriched from blood (not recorded which). This receptor was obtained from a woman aged 45-65 years who had recovered from COVID-19. The chain carries TRBV6-2 or TRBV6-3 and TRBJ2-5, with D possibly being TRBD2 (5 bases). The CDR3 nucleotides are TGTGCCAGCAGTTACGGTAGCGTCAAAGAGACCCAGTACTTC. Translating gives CASSYGSVKETQYF.